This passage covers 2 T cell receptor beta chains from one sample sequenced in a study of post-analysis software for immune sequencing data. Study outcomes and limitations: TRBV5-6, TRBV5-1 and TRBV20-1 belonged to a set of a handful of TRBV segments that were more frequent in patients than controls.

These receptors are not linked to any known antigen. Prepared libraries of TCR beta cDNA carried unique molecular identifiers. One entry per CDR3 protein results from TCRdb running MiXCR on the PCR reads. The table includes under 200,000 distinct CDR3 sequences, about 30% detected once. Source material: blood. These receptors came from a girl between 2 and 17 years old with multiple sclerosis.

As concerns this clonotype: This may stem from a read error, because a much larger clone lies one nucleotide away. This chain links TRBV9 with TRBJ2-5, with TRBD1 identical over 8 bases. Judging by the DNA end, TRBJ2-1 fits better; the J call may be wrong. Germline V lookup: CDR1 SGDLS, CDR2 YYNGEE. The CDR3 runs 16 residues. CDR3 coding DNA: TGTGCCAGCAGCGTAGCTGGGACAGGACACCAAGAGACCCAGTTCTTC. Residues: CASSVAGTGHQETQFF.

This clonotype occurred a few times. The CDR3 region has the DNA TGTGCCAGCAGTTTACAGGGGCCCAATGAGCAGTTCTTC. It is translated as CASSLQGPNEQFF. This sequence joins TRBV6-6 and TRBJ2-1; 7 positions agree with TRBD1. Trimming removed 4 bases from V and 6 bases from J; junction bases left unmatched: 3. The CDR3 contains 13 residues. CDR1 is MNHNY, CDR2 SVGAGI, per germline (reference sequence).